Below, 5 T cell receptor beta chains from the same sample are listed, as sequenced in a study of regulatory T cells in long-lasting Graves disease. Time point reported: newly diagnosed GD, antithyroid drugs for less than 3 months. PBMC RNA served as the TCR library source. With iRepertoire HTBI primers and Arm-PCR of CDR3 regions, TCR beta libraries were built. In TCRdb, the multiplex PCR reads were re-called with MiXCR into one record per CDR3 protein. The sample yields 550,000 to 600,000 distinct CDR3 sequences, around 16% seen once. The same data also went into a second study, on T cells in Graves' hyperthyroidism and ophthalmopathy.

The source material was peripheral blood mononuclear cells (PBMCs), sampled at new diagnosis, from a patient treated with antithyroid drugs. The receptors shown here come from a young man with Graves disease.

This clonotype was detected only a few times. The chain links TRBV15 to TRBJ2-1, with 8 bases aligning to TRBD2. V was clipped by 2 bases and J by 4 bases; unmatched bases: 4. CDR1 is LNHNV and CDR2 is YYDKDF in the germline V gene (reference sequence). The CDR3 sequence is 15 residues long. The CDR3 DNA follows: TGTGCCACCAGCAGATTCAGCGGGGGATACAATGAGCAGTTCTTC. Translating it yields CATSRFSGGYNEQFF.

This clonotype occurred many times. The chain uses TRBV12-3 or TRBV12-4 and TRBJ1-5; D remains ambiguous. V lost 1 base to trimming and J lost 1 base, with 8 bases between them. This CDR3 comprises 15 residues. CDR3 coding DNA: TGTGCCAGCAGTTTAGGGGCAGGAAGCAATCAGCCCCAGCATTTT. Amino acids: CASSLGAGSNQPQHF.

This chain uses TRBV7-9 with TRBJ1-3, with D perhaps TRBD1 (6 bases). V dropped 2 bases and J dropped 2 bases, with 13 bases sitting between them. Germline V gene data show CDR1 as SEHNR and CDR2 as FQNEAQ (reference sequence). The CDR3 extends over 16 amino acids. The CDR3 sequence: CASSLRKGGTGNTIYF. The CDR3 nucleotides are TGTGCCAGCAGCTTAAGAAAGGGGGGTACTGGAAACACCATATATTTT. The entire variable domain, with the rest obtained from reference TRBV7-9 and TRBJ1-3, is as follows: DTGVSQNPRHKITKRGQNVTFRCDPISEHNRLYWYRQTLGQGPEFLTYFQNEAQLEKSRLLSDRFSAERPKGSFSTLEIQRTEQGDSAMYLCASSLRKGGTGNTIYFGEGSWLTVV.

The table lists this clonotype with many counts. The rearrangement joins TRBV7-9 to TRBJ1-1, with unresolved D. CDR1 is SEHNR and CDR2 is FQNEAQ in the germline V gene (reference sequence). With 0 bases removed from V and 2 bases from J, the gap between germline ends came to 10 bases. The CDR3 is 15 residues long. This CDR3 reads CASSLALIGNTEAFF. The CDR3 DNA follows: TGTGCCAGCAGCTTAGCGCTAATAGGAAACACTGAAGCTTTCTTT.

This clonotype was observed at least ten times. This chain joins TRBV28 and TRBJ2-5; TRBD2 agrees at 11 bases. Germline V gene data show CDR1 as MDHEN and CDR2 as SYDVKM. The CDR3 has 14 residues. The junction had 3 bases not matched to a gene; V was cut back by 5 bases and J by 4 bases. The CDR3 nucleotides read TGTGCCAGCAGTCCCCTAGCGGGAGGAGAGACCCAGTACTTC. Translating gives CASSPLAGGETQYF.